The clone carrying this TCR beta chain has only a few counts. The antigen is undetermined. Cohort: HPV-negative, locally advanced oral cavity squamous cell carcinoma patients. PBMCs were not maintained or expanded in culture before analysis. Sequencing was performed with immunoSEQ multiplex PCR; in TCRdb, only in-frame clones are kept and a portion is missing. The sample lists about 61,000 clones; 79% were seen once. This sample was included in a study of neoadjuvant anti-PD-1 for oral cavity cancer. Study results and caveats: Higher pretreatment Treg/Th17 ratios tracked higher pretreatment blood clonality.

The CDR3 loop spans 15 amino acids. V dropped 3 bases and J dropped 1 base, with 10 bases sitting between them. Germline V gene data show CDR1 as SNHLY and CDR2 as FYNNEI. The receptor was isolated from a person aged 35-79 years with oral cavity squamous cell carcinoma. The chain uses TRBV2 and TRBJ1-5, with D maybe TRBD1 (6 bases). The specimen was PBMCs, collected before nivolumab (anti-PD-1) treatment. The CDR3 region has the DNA TGTGCCAGCAGTGAGGGCACAGGGAGCAATCAGCCCCAGCATTTT. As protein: CASSEGTGSNQPQHF.